A selection of T cell receptor beta chains follows, all from one sample in a study of blood T cell repertoires in COVID-19. Sequenced by immunoSEQ multiplex PCR; TCRdb stores in-frame clones only, minus some. The table has hundreds of thousands of clones, just over 85% seen once. Source material: PBMCs or T cells enriched from blood (not recorded which). The receptors were sampled from a woman in her forties or fifties with acute COVID-19. CDR3s include the opening cysteine and the closing phenylalanine or tryptophan. The D gene is left open where the match is weak. Expanded clones get a size class; other rows say once, few or many, or leave the size out.

D	size	V	J	CDR3	DNA
-	-	TRBV12-3/TRBV12-4	TRBJ2-5	CASSIQETQYF	TGTGCCAGCAGTATACAAGAGACCCAGTACTTC
-	-	TRBV27	TRBJ2-2	CASSFLPGQVGELFF	TGTGCCAGCAGTTTCCTCCCAGGGCAGGTCGGGGAGCTGTTTTTT
TRBD2	-	TRBV24-1	TRBJ2-7	CATSGRGDFSYEQYF	TGTGCCACCAGTGGTCGGGGGGATTTCTCCTACGAGCAGTACTTC
-	-	TRBV7-9	TRBJ2-1	CASSPIGAQFF	TGTGCCAGCAGCCCAATAGGGGCTCAGTTCTTC
TRBD1	-	TRBV30	TRBJ1-2	CAWRGQGVYYGYTF	TGTGCCTGGAGGGGACAGGGGGTCTACTATGGCTACACCTTC
-	-	TRBV19	TRBJ1-4	CASSIRRPLNEKLFF	TGTGCCAGTAGTATACGGCGGCCGTTAAATGAAAAACTGTTTTTT
-	-	TRBV4-1	TRBJ2-2	CASSPTPGEGTGELFF	TGCGCCAGCAGCCCCACTCCCGGGGAAGGCACCGGGGAGCTGTTTTTT
TRBD2	-	TRBV27	TRBJ2-7	CASSPGAGVSSYEQYF	TGTGCCAGCAGCCCGGGAGCGGGAGTAAGCTCCTACGAGCAGTACTTC
TRBD2	-	TRBV28	TRBJ2-3	CASSFASSGRMISTDTQYF	TGTGCCAGCAGTTTCGCGAGTAGCGGGAGAATGATTAGCACAGATACGCAGTATTTT
-	-	TRBV21-1	TRBJ2-7	CASSKEGDRGHEQYF	TGTGCCAGCAGCAAAGAAGGTGACAGGGGCCACGAGCAGTACTTC
TRBD1	few	TRBV4-1	TRBJ1-5	CASSQGDRGRQPQHF	TGCGCCAGCAGCCAGGGGGACAGGGGGCGACAGCCCCAGCATTTT
TRBD1	-	TRBV5-1	TRBJ1-2	CASSLVGTENYGYTF	TGCGCCAGCAGCTTGGTTGGGACAGAGAACTATGGCTACACCTTC
TRBD1	-	TRBV18	TRBJ2-3	CASSPMDRGPSSTDTQYF	TGTGCCAGCTCACCGATGGACAGGGGGCCTTCTAGCACAGATACGCAGTATTTT
-	once	TRBV15	TRBJ1-4	CATSRDVSSLATNEKLFF	TGTGCCACCAGCAGAGATGTTAGCAGCCTAGCAACTAATGAAAAACTGTTTTTT
TRBD1	-	TRBV27	TRBJ2-2	CASTGQGVTGELFF	TGTGCCAGCACCGGACAGGGGGTCACCGGGGAGCTGTTTTTT
TRBD2	many	TRBV7-2	TRBJ2-1	CASSLREGYNEQFF	TGTGCCAGCAGCTTACGGGAGGGCTACAATGAGCAGTTCTTC
TRBD2	-	TRBV5-1	TRBJ2-2	CASSHGLAGTGELFF	TGCGCCAGCAGCCACGGACTAGCGGGGACCGGGGAGCTGTTTTTT
TRBD2	-	TRBV7-2	TRBJ2-3	CASSPAGVRTDTQYF	TGTGCCAGCAGTCCAGCGGGAGTACGCACAGATACGCAGTATTTT
-	-	TRBV4-1	TRBJ1-1	CASSQLGGNTEAFF	TGCGCCAGCAGCCAATTGGGGGGGAACACTGAAGCTTTCTTT
-	few	TRBV5-5	TRBJ1-1	CASSLSRRRVNTEAFF	TGTGCCAGCAGCTTGAGCAGGAGGCGTGTGAACACTGAAGCTTTCTTT
TRBD2	-	TRBV7-2	TRBJ2-7	CASSRRGLAGDEQYF	TGTGCCAGCAGCCGTAGAGGACTAGCGGGGGACGAGCAGTACTTC
TRBD2	-	TRBV7-2	TRBJ2-7	CASSFLAGGREQYF	TGTGCCAGCAGCTTCCTAGCGGGAGGGAGGGAGCAGTACTTC
TRBD1	-	TRBV7-9	TRBJ1-6	CASSLTGGSPLHF	TGTGCCAGCAGCTTGACAGGGGGCTCACCCCTCCACTTT
TRBD2	-	TRBV2	TRBJ2-2	CASRRLAGDTGELFF	TGTGCCAGCCGCCGACTAGCGGGAGACACCGGGGAGCTGTTTTTT
TRBD1	-	TRBV6-5	TRBJ1-2	CASSYRTGRVDGYTF	TGTGCCAGCAGTTATAGGACAGGGCGGGTAGATGGCTACACCTTC
TRBD2	-	TRBV3-1/TRBV3-2	TRBJ2-1	CASSQGLAGGENEQFF	TGTGCCAGCAGCCAAGGCCTAGCGGGAGGGGAGAATGAGCAGTTCTTC
-	few	TRBV7-3	TRBJ1-1	CASSPGGVSEAFF	TGTGCCAGCAGCCCAGGAGGAGTCTCTGAAGCTTTCTTT
TRBD2	-	TRBV6-5	TRBJ2-7	CASSYFWGGDEQYF	TGTGCCAGCAGTTATTTCTGGGGAGGGGACGAGCAGTACTTC
-	-	TRBV5-1	TRBJ1-4	CASSPGAGFTNEKLFF	TGCGCCAGCAGCCCTGGGGCCGGGTTCACTAATGAAAAACTGTTTTTT
TRBD1	-	TRBV6-5	TRBJ1-2	CASSRQGTPSYGYTF	TGTGCCAGCAGCAGACAGGGGACTCCGAGCTATGGCTACACCTTC
-	few	TRBV30	TRBJ1-1	CAWRPRGARWTEAFF	TGTGCCTGGAGGCCTCGGGGGGCGCGATGGACTGAAGCTTTCTTT
TRBD1	-	TRBV30	TRBJ1-2	CAWSGVTTGGQGIYGYTF	TGTGCCTGGAGTGGGGTTACAACAGGGGGCCAAGGAATCTATGGCTACACCTTC
-	-	TRBV28	TRBJ1-1	CASSLVGGDTEAFF	TGTGCCAGCAGTTTAGTGGGGGGTGACACTGAAGCTTTCTTT
-	-	TRBV5-6	TRBJ2-1	CASDWRRSSYNEQFF	TGTGCCAGCGACTGGAGGCGGAGCTCCTACAATGAGCAGTTCTTC
-	-	TRBV6-6	TRBJ1-2	CASSTVGMGYGYTF	TGTGCCAGCAGTACGGTGGGCATGGGCTATGGCTACACCTTC
-	-	TRBV12-3/TRBV12-4	TRBJ2-2	CASNPAAGELFF	TGTGCCAGCAATCCAGCGGCTGGGGAGCTGTTTTTT
TRBD2	-	TRBV4-1	TRBJ2-1	CASSSFSGSAYNEQFF	TGCGCCAGCAGTTCCTTTAGCGGGAGCGCCTACAATGAGCAGTTCTTC
TRBD1	once	TRBV5-1	TRBJ2-7	CASSLGGTGAAGEQYF	TGCGCCAGCAGCTTGGGAGGGACAGGGGCCGCAGGGGAGCAGTACTTC
-	-	TRBV20-1	TRBJ1-2	CSLYGYTF	TGCAGCCTCTATGGCTACACCTTC